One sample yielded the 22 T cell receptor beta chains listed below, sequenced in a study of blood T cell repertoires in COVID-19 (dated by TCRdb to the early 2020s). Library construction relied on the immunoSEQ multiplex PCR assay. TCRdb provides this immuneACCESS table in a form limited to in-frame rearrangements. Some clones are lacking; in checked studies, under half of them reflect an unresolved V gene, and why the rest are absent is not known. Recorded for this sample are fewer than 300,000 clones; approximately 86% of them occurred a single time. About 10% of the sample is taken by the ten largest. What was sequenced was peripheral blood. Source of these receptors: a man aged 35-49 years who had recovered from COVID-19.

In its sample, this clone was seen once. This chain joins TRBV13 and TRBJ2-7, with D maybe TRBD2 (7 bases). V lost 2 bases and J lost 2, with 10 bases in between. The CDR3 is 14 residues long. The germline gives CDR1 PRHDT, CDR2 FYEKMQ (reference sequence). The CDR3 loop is CASSLRGAPYEQYF. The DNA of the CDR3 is TGTGCCAGCAGCTTACGGGGGGCTCCCTACGAGCAGTACTTC.

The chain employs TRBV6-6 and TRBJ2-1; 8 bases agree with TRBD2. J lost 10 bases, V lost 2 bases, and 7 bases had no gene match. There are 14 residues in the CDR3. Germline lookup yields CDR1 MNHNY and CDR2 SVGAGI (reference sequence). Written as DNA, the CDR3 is TGTGCCAGCAGTTACGGGACTAGGCACGGAGAGCAGTTCTTC. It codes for CASSYGTRHGEQFF.

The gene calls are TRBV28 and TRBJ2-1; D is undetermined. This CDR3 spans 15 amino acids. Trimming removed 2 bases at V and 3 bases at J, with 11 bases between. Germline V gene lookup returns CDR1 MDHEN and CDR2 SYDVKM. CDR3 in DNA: TGTGCCAGCAGTTTAACTACCAGCGTCTACAATGAGCAGTTCTTC. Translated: CASSLTTSVYNEQFF. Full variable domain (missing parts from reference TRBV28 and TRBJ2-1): DVKVTQSSRYLVKRTGEKVFLECVQDMDHENMFWYRQDPGLGLRLIYFSYDVKMKEKGDIPEGYSVSREKKERFSLILESASTNQTSMYLCASSLTTSVYNEQFFGPGTRLTVL.

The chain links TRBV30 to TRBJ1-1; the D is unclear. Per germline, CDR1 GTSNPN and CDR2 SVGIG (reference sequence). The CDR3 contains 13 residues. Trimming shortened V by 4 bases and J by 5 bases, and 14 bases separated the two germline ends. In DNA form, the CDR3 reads TGTGCCTGGAACGGGAATGCCTTGACTGAAGCTTTCTTT. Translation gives CAWNGNALTEAFF.

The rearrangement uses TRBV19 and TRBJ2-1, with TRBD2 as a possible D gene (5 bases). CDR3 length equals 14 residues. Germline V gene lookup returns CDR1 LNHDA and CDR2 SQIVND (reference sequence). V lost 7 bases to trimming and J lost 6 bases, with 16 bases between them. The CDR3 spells CASITSSRPNEQFF. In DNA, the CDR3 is TGTGCCAGTATTACTAGTTCTCGCCCCAATGAGCAGTTCTTC.

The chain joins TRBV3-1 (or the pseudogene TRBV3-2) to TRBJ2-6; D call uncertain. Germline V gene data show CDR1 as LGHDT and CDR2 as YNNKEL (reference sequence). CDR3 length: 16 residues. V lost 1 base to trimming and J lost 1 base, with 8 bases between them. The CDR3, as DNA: TGTGCCAGCAGCCAAGGGCTTTTTTCTGGGGCCAACGTCCTGACTTTC. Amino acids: CASSQGLFSGANVLTF.

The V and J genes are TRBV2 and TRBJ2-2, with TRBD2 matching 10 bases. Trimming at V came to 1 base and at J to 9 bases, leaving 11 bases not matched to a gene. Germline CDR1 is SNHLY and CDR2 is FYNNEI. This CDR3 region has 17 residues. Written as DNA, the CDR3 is TGTGCCAGCAGTGAAGGGCTAGCGGGGGCCTCGCTGAGGGAGCTGTTTTTT. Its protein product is CASSEGLAGASLRELFF.

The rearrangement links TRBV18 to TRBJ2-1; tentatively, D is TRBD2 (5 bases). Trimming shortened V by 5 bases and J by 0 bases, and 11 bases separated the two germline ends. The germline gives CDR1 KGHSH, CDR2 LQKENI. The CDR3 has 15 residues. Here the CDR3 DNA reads TGTGCCAGCTCAATAGGACTGTCCTCCTACAATGAGCAGTTCTTC. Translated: CASSIGLSSYNEQFF.

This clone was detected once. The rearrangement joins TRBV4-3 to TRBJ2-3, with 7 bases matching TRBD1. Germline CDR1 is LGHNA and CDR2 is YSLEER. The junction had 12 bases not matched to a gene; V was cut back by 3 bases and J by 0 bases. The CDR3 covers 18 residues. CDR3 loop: CASSQRTGRYSSTDTQYF. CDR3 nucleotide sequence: TGCGCCAGCAGCCAGCGGACAGGTCGCTATTCTAGCACAGATACGCAGTATTTT.

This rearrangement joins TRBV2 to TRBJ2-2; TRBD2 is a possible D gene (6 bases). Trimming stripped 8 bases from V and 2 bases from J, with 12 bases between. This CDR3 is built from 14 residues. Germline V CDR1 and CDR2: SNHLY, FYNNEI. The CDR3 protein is CASGGTFNTGELFF. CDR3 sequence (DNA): TGTGCCAGCGGGGGGACGTTTAACACCGGGGAGCTGTTTTTT.

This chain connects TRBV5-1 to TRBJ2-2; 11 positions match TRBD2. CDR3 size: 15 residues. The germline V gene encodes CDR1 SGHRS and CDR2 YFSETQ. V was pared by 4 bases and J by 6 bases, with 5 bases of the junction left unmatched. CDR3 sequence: CASSSLAGGSGELFF. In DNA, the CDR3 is TGCGCCAGCAGCAGCCTAGCGGGAGGCTCCGGGGAGCTGTTTTTT. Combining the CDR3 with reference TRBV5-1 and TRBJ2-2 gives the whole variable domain KAGVTQTPRYLIKTRGQQVTLSCSPISGHRSVSWYQQTPGQGLQFLFEYFSETQRNKGNFPGRFSGRQFSNSRSEMNVSTLELGDSALYLCASSSLAGGSGELFFGEGSRLTVL.

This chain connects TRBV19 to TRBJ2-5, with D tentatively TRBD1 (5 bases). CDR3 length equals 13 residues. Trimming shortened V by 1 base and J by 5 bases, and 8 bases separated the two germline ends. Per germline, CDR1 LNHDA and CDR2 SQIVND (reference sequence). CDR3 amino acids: CASSIVPGETQYF. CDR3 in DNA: TGTGCCAGTAGTATAGTCCCAGGGGAGACCCAGTACTTC.

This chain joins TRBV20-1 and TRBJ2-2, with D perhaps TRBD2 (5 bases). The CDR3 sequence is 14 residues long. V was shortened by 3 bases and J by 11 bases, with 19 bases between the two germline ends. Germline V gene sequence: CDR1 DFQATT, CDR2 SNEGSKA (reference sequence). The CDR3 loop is CSASRAVRSSELFF. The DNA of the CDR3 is TGCAGTGCTAGTCGGGCAGTCCGGTCTAGCGAGCTGTTTTTT.

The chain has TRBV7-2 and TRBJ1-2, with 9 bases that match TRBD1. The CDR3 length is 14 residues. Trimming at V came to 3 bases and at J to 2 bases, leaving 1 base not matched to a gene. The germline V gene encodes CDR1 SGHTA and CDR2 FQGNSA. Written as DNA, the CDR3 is TGTGCCAGCAGCTTTGACAGGGGGAACTATGGCTACACCTTC. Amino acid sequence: CASSFDRGNYGYTF.

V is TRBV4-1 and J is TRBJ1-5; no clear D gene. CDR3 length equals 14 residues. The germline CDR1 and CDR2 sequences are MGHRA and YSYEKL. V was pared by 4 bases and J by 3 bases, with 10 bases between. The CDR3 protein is CASSPRLNNQPQHF. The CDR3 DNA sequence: TGCGCCAGCAGCCCACGACTGAACAATCAGCCCCAGCATTTT.

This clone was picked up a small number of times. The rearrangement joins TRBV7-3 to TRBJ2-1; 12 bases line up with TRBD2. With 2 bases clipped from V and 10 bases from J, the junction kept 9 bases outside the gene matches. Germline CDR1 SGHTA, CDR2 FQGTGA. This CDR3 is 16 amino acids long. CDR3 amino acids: CASSLSRLAGEREQFF. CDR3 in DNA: TGTGCCAGCAGCTTATCCAGACTAGCGGGAGAGAGAGAGCAGTTCTTC.

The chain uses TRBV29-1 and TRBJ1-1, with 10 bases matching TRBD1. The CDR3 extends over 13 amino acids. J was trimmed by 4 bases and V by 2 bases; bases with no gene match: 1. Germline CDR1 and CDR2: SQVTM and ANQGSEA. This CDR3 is CSVERTGGTEAFF. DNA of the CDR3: TGCAGCGTTGAAAGGACAGGGGGCACTGAAGCTTTCTTT.

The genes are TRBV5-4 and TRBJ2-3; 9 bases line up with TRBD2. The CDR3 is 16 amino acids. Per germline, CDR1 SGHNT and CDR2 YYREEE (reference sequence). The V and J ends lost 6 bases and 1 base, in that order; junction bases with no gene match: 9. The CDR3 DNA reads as TGTGCCAGCATCCGGGGCGGGGGGGCTCGCACAGATACGCAGTATTTT. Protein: CASIRGGGARTDTQYF.

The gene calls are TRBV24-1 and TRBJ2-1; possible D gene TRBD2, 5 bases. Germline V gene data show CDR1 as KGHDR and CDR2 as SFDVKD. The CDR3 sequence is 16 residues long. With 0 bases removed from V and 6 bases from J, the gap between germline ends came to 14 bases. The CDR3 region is CATSDLAGKTTNEQFF. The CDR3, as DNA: TGTGCCACCAGTGATTTGGCGGGCAAAACTACCAATGAGCAGTTCTTC.

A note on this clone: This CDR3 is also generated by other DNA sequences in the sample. The CDR3 loop is CASSPGLAAYNEQFF. CDR3 bases: TGTGCCAGCAGCCCGGGGCTAGCGGCCTACAATGAGCAGTTCTTC. This rearrangement joins TRBV7-9 to TRBJ2-1; the match to TRBD2 covers 7 bases. This CDR3 spans 15 amino acids. V dropped 5 bases and J dropped 2; count of bases not matched to a gene: 6. The germline CDR1 and CDR2 sequences are SEHNR and FQNEAQ (reference sequence). Full variable domain (rest looked up from reference TRBV7-9 and TRBJ2-1): DTGVSQNPRHKITKRGQNVTFRCDPISEHNRLYWYRQTLGQGPEFLTYFQNEAQLEKSRLLSDRFSAERPKGSFSTLEIQRTEQGDSAMYLCASSPGLAAYNEQFFGPGTRLTVL.

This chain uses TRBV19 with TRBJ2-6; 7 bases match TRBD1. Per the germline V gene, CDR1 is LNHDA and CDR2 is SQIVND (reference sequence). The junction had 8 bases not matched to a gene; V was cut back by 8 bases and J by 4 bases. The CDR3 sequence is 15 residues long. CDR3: CASAPTGYGANVLTF. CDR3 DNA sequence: TGTGCCAGTGCTCCGACAGGGTACGGGGCCAACGTCCTGACTTTC.

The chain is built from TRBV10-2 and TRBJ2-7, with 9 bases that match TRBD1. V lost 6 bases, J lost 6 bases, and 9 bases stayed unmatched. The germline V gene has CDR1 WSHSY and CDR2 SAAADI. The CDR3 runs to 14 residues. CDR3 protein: CASRPGQGSSEQYF. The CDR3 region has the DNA TGCGCCAGCAGACCGGGACAGGGTTCTTCCGAGCAGTACTTC.